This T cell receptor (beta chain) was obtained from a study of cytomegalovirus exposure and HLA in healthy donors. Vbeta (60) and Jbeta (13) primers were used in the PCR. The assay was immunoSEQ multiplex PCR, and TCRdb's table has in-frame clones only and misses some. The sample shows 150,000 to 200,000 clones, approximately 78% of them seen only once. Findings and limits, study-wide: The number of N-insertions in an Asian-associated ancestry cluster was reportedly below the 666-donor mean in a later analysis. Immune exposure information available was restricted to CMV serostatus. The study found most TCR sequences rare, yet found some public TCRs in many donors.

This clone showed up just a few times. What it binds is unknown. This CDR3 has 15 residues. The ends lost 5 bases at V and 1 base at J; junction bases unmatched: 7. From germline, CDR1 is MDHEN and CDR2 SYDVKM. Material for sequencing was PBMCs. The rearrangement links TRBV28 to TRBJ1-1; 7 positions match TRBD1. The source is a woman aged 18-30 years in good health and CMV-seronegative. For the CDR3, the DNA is TGTGCCAGCAGTCCTATCGACAGGGCGAACACTGAAGCTTTCTTT. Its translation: CASSPIDRANTEAFF.